A selection of T cell receptor beta chains follows, all from one sample in a study of shared clonotypes between healthy human individuals. TCRdb's table, derived via immunoSEQ multiplex PCR, lists solely in-frame clones and lacks some. The sample records 2 million to 2.5 million clones, roughly 92% being singletons. The sample taken for sequencing was naive CD4+ T cells from PBMCs. The receptors were gathered from a man aged 18 to 30 in good health. Some clones in this sample may be carry-over from other donors' samples. The CDR3 runs from the conserved cysteine through the conserved F or W. The D gene is left open where the match is weak. The size field is filled for only some rows; it gives once, few, many or a size class.

d_call: TRBD2
v_call: TRBV5-1
j_call: TRBJ2-7
clone_size: once
cdr3_aa: CASSYGLAGALYEQYF
cdr3_nt: TGCGCCAGCAGCTATGGACTAGCGGGAGCGCTGTACGAGCAGTACTTC

d_call: NA
v_call: TRBV4-1
j_call: TRBJ2-2
clone_size: NA
cdr3_aa: CASSQDIQPPGELFF
cdr3_nt: TGCGCCAGCAGCCAAGATATCCAGCCACCCGGGGAGCTGTTTTTT

d_call: NA
v_call: TRBV4-3
j_call: TRBJ2-5
clone_size: once
cdr3_aa: CASSRRGGTQYF
cdr3_nt: TGCGCCAGCAGCCGTAGGGGGGGGACCCAGTACTTC

d_call: NA
v_call: TRBV11-3
j_call: TRBJ2-3
clone_size: NA
cdr3_aa: CASSFRPGTPFISGTDTQYF
cdr3_nt: TGTGCCAGCAGCTTCAGACCCGGGACCCCCTTCATCTCGGGCACAGATACGCAGTATTTT

d_call: NA
v_call: TRBV6-1
j_call: TRBJ1-3
clone_size: NA
cdr3_aa: CASSPAGVDTIYF
cdr3_nt: TGTGCCAGCAGCCCGGCAGGGGTAGACACCATATATTTT

d_call: NA
v_call: TRBV7-9
j_call: TRBJ2-3
clone_size: NA
cdr3_aa: CASSLPSGSTDTQYF
cdr3_nt: TGTGCCAGCAGCTTACCCAGCGGAAGCACAGATACGCAGTATTTT

d_call: TRBD2
v_call: TRBV18
j_call: TRBJ2-1
clone_size: NA
cdr3_aa: CASSASAGGRNEQFF
cdr3_nt: TGTGCCAGCTCAGCCTCAGCGGGAGGTCGGAATGAGCAGTTCTTC

d_call: NA
v_call: TRBV5-1
j_call: TRBJ2-1
clone_size: NA
cdr3_aa: CASIGGSYNEQFF
cdr3_nt: TGCGCCAGCATAGGTGGTTCCTACAATGAGCAGTTCTTC

d_call: TRBD1
v_call: TRBV6-4
j_call: TRBJ2-3
clone_size: NA
cdr3_aa: CASSDRGPADTQYF
cdr3_nt: TGTGCCAGCAGTGACAGGGGGCCAGCAGATACGCAGTATTTT

d_call: TRBD1
v_call: TRBV7-9
j_call: TRBJ2-1
clone_size: NA
cdr3_aa: CASSLTGVRRNEQFF
cdr3_nt: TGTGCCAGCAGCCTGACAGGGGTCAGACGCAATGAGCAGTTCTTC

d_call: TRBD1
v_call: TRBV5-1
j_call: TRBJ1-4
clone_size: few
cdr3_aa: CASSRTGEGNEKLFF
cdr3_nt: TGCGCCAGCAGCCGTACAGGGGAGGGTAATGAAAAACTGTTTTTT

d_call: TRBD1
v_call: TRBV5-1
j_call: TRBJ1-1
clone_size: NA
cdr3_aa: CASSFGTGGTEAFF
cdr3_nt: TGCGCCAGCAGCTTCGGGACAGGCGGGACTGAAGCTTTCTTT

d_call: NA
v_call: TRBV18
j_call: TRBJ1-1
clone_size: NA
cdr3_aa: CASSPQEGNTEAFF
cdr3_nt: TGTGCCAGCTCACCACAGGAGGGAAACACTGAAGCTTTCTTT

d_call: NA
v_call: TRBV28
j_call: TRBJ2-6
clone_size: NA
cdr3_aa: CASRQGGGSGANVLTF
cdr3_nt: TGTGCCAGCAGGCAGGGGGGAGGCTCTGGGGCCAACGTCCTGACTTTC

d_call: TRBD2
v_call: TRBV7-9
j_call: TRBJ2-3
clone_size: NA
cdr3_aa: CASSLVTSGRALTDTQYF
cdr3_nt: TGTGCCAGCAGCTTGGTTACTAGCGGGAGGGCCCTCACAGATACGCAGTATTTT

d_call: TRBD2
v_call: TRBV10-2
j_call: TRBJ2-7
clone_size: NA
cdr3_aa: CASGKGSSGISYEQYF
cdr3_nt: TGCGCCAGCGGAAAAGGGAGTAGCGGGATTTCCTACGAGCAGTACTTC

d_call: NA
v_call: TRBV7-3
j_call: TRBJ1-1
clone_size: few
cdr3_aa: CASSLSRNTEAFF
cdr3_nt: TGTGCCAGCAGCTTAAGCAGGAACACTGAAGCTTTCTTT

d_call: TRBD1
v_call: TRBV5-1
j_call: TRBJ2-2
clone_size: NA
cdr3_aa: CASSSGTGLSHTGELFF
cdr3_nt: TGCGCCAGCAGCTCCGGGACAGGATTGAGTCACACCGGGGAGCTGTTTTTT

d_call: NA
v_call: TRBV5-1
j_call: TRBJ1-2
clone_size: NA
cdr3_aa: CASSQTGPLGYTF
cdr3_nt: TGCGCCAGCAGTCAGACGGGTCCTCTTGGCTACACCTTC

d_call: NA
v_call: TRBV30
j_call: TRBJ1-1
clone_size: NA
cdr3_aa: CAWTRGQSTEAFF
cdr3_nt: TGTGCCTGGACGCGGGGGCAAAGCACTGAAGCTTTCTTT

d_call: TRBD2
v_call: TRBV9
j_call: TRBJ2-3
clone_size: NA
cdr3_aa: CASSETSGRRDTQYF
cdr3_nt: TGTGCCAGCAGCGAGACTAGCGGGAGAAGAGATACGCAGTATTTT

d_call: NA
v_call: TRBV7-6
j_call: TRBJ1-3
clone_size: NA
cdr3_aa: CASTGSKTGNTIYF
cdr3_nt: TGTGCCAGCACGGGGTCCAAAACTGGAAACACCATATATTTT

d_call: NA
v_call: TRBV19
j_call: TRBJ1-5
clone_size: NA
cdr3_aa: CASSIRQSNQPQHF
cdr3_nt: TGTGCCAGTAGTATTCGTCAGAGCAATCAGCCCCAGCATTTT

d_call: TRBD2
v_call: TRBV9
j_call: TRBJ2-1
clone_size: NA
cdr3_aa: CASSVTSGRGNEQFF
cdr3_nt: TGTGCCAGCAGTGTTACTAGCGGGAGAGGCAATGAGCAGTTCTTC

d_call: TRBD2
v_call: TRBV28
j_call: TRBJ2-5
clone_size: NA
cdr3_aa: CASTFSGIKTQYF
cdr3_nt: TGTGCCAGCACCTTTAGCGGGATAAAGACCCAGTACTTC

d_call: TRBD2
v_call: TRBV5-1
j_call: TRBJ2-7
clone_size: once
cdr3_aa: CASSSGLAGAISYEQYF
cdr3_nt: TGCGCCAGCAGCTCGGGACTAGCGGGAGCTATCTCCTACGAGCAGTACTTC

d_call: NA
v_call: TRBV5-5
j_call: TRBJ1-1
clone_size: NA
cdr3_aa: CASSLEWTAVYTEAFF
cdr3_nt: TGTGCCAGCAGCTTGGAATGGACAGCCGTATACACTGAAGCTTTCTTT

d_call: TRBD1
v_call: TRBV6-1
j_call: TRBJ2-7
clone_size: NA
cdr3_aa: CASTRQGYGYEQYF
cdr3_nt: TGTGCCAGCACCCGACAGGGGTACGGCTACGAGCAGTACTTC

d_call: NA
v_call: TRBV9
j_call: TRBJ1-2
clone_size: NA
cdr3_aa: CASSGSREGYTF
cdr3_nt: TGTGCCAGCAGCGGATCAAGGGAAGGCTACACCTTC

d_call: NA
v_call: TRBV6-1
j_call: TRBJ2-1
clone_size: NA
cdr3_aa: CASSWSRNNEQFF
cdr3_nt: TGTGCCAGCAGTTGGTCCCGAAACAATGAGCAGTTCTTC

d_call: TRBD1
v_call: TRBV5-1
j_call: TRBJ2-5
clone_size: once
cdr3_aa: CASSLGTGEETQYF
cdr3_nt: TGCGCCAGCAGCCTAGGGACAGGGGAAGAGACCCAGTACTTC

d_call: TRBD2
v_call: TRBV11-2
j_call: TRBJ2-1
clone_size: NA
cdr3_aa: CASSGPGLASYNEQFF
cdr3_nt: TGTGCCAGCAGCGGACCGGGACTAGCCTCCTACAATGAGCAGTTCTTC

d_call: NA
v_call: TRBV7-4
j_call: TRBJ1-1
clone_size: NA
cdr3_aa: CASSHEARNTEAFF
cdr3_nt: TGTGCCAGCAGCCACGAGGCACGGAACACTGAAGCTTTCTTT

d_call: TRBD2
v_call: TRBV10-1
j_call: TRBJ2-1
clone_size: NA
cdr3_aa: CASSEDTSGRHEQFF
cdr3_nt: TGCGCCAGCAGTGAGGATACTAGCGGGAGGCATGAGCAGTTCTTC

d_call: NA
v_call: TRBV25-1
j_call: TRBJ2-2
clone_size: NA
cdr3_aa: CASKENTGELFF
cdr3_nt: TGTGCCAGCAAAGAGAACACCGGGGAGCTGTTTTTT

d_call: TRBD1
v_call: TRBV28
j_call: TRBJ2-3
clone_size: NA
cdr3_aa: CASSSGTGVTDTQYF
cdr3_nt: TGTGCCAGCAGTTCAGGGACAGGGGTAACAGATACGCAGTATTTT

d_call: NA
v_call: TRBV15
j_call: TRBJ2-7
clone_size: NA
cdr3_aa: CATSRVPVYEQYF
cdr3_nt: TGTGCCACCAGCAGAGTCCCCGTCTACGAGCAGTACTTC

d_call: NA
v_call: TRBV2
j_call: TRBJ2-1
clone_size: NA
cdr3_aa: CASRSTVYSYNEQFF
cdr3_nt: TGTGCCAGCAGAAGTACAGTATACTCCTACAATGAGCAGTTCTTC

d_call: TRBD1
v_call: TRBV7-3
j_call: TRBJ2-4
clone_size: NA
cdr3_aa: CASSPSGQGTNIQYF
cdr3_nt: TGTGCCAGCAGCCCCTCGGGACAGGGGACGAACATTCAGTACTTC

d_call: NA
v_call: TRBV5-1
j_call: TRBJ1-1
clone_size: NA
cdr3_aa: CASSPDWDENTEAFF
cdr3_nt: TGCGCCAGCAGCCCGGATTGGGATGAGAACACTGAAGCTTTCTTT

d_call: NA
v_call: TRBV7-2
j_call: TRBJ2-2
clone_size: few
cdr3_aa: CASSLGQNTGELFF
cdr3_nt: TGTGCCAGCAGCTTAGGCCAGAACACCGGGGAGCTGTTTTTT

d_call: NA
v_call: TRBV7-2
j_call: TRBJ2-1
clone_size: NA
cdr3_aa: CASSFDPEDQIYNEQFF
cdr3_nt: TGTGCCAGCAGCTTCGACCCGGAGGATCAAATTTACAATGAGCAGTTCTTC

d_call: TRBD2
v_call: TRBV5-1
j_call: TRBJ2-7
clone_size: once
cdr3_aa: CASSAPSGSYEQYF
cdr3_nt: TGCGCCAGCAGCGCGCCTAGCGGCTCCTACGAGCAGTACTTC